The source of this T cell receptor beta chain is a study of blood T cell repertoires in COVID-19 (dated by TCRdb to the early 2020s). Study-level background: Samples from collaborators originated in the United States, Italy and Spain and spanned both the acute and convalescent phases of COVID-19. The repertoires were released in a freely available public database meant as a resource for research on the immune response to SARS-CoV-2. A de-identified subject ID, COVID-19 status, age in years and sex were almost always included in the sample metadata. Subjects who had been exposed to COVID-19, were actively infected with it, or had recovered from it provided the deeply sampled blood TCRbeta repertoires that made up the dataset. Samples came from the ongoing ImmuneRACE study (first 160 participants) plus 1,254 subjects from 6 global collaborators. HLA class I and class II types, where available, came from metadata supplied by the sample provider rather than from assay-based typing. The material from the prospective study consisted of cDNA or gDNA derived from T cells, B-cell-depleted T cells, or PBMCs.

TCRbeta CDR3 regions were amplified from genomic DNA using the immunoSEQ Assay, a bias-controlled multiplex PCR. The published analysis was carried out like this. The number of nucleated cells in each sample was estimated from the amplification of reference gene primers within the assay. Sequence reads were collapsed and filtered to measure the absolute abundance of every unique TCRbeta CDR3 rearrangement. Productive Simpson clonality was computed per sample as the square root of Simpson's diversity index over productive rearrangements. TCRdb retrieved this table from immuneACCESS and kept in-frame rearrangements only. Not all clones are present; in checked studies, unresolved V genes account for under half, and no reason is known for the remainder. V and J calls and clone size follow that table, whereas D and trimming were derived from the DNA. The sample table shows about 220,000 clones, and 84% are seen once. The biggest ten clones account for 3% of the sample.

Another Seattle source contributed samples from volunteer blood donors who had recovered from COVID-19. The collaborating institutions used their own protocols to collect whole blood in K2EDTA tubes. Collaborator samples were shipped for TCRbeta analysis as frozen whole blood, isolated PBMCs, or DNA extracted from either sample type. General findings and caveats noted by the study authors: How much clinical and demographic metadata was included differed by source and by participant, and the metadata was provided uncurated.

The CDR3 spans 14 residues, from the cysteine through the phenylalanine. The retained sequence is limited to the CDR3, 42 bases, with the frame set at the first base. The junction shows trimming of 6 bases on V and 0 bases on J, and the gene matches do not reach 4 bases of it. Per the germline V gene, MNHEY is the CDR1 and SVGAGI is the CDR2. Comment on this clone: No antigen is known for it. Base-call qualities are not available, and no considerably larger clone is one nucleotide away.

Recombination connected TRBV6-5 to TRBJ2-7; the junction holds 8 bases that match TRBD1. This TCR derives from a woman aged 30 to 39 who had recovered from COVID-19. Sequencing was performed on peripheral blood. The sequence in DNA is TGTGCCAGCAGCCGGGGACAGGACTCCTACGAGCAGTACTTC. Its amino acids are CASSRGQDSYEQYF.